One and the same sample provided the 20 T cell receptor beta chains below, sequenced in a study of cytomegalovirus exposure and HLA in healthy donors. Method: immunoSEQ multiplex PCR; TCRdb's copy keeps in-frame clones and lacks some. The top ten hold approximately 2.1% of the sample, which has 150,000 to 200,000 clones, about 88% seen once. Sample: PBMCs. The source of these receptors is a woman under 30 in good health and CMV-seronegative.

This chain uses TRBV10-3 with TRBJ2-1; D uncertain. This CDR3 has 17 residues. Trimming took 3 bases from V and 2 from J, leaving 17 bases between them. In germline, CDR1 is ENHRY, CDR2 SYGVKD. The CDR3 nucleotides are TGTGCCATCAGTGAATCAGGCGCAGCTGCCGCCTACAATGAGCAGTTCTTC. It encodes CAISESGAAAAYNEQFF.

This clone was recorded only once. This chain links TRBV7-3 with TRBJ2-5; 7 nucleotides line up with TRBD2. This CDR3 has 14 residues. CDR1 is SGHTA, CDR2 FQGTGA, per germline. The trim removed 2 bases at V and 5 bases at J, leaving 5 bases unmatched. The CDR3 spells CASSLGEGTETQYF. As DNA, the CDR3 is TGTGCCAGCAGCTTAGGGGAGGGAACGGAGACCCAGTACTTC.

This clone was seen a few times. The chain links TRBV2 to TRBJ2-7; D gene unclear. The CDR3 is 10 residues long. The germline V gene has CDR1 SNHLY and CDR2 FYNNEI. The germline V and J ends were trimmed by 6 bases and 3 bases, with 3 bases remaining between them. In DNA, the CDR3 is TGTGCCAGCAGACTCTACGAGCAGTACTTC. Translated, it gives CASRLYEQYF.

CDR3 coding DNA: TGTGCCAGCTCACCAATCTCGTCCAGTAGCACAGATACGCAGTATTTT. Translation gives CASSPISSSSTDTQYF. The genes are TRBV18 and TRBJ2-3; no firm D call. The V end was cut by 2 bases, the J end by 0 bases, with 12 bases between. In germline, CDR1 is KGHSH, CDR2 LQKENI. The CDR3 has 16 residues.

The chain has TRBV4-3 and TRBJ1-1; the D is unclear. The CDR3 extends over 15 amino acids. CDR1 LGHNA and CDR2 YSLEER come from the germline V gene. V gave up 0 bases and J gave up 4 bases, with 12 bases separating them. For the CDR3, the DNA is TGCGCCAGCAGCCAAGATCCCCACTATCTCACTGAAGCTTTCTTT. It encodes CASSQDPHYLTEAFF.

Written as DNA, the CDR3 is TGTGCCAGCAGCGTAGGGACAGGGTCTGATCAGCCCCAGCATTTT. It is translated as CASSVGTGSDQPQHF. The chain links TRBV9 to TRBJ1-5, with TRBD1 matching over 8 bases. Looked up from germline, CDR1 is SGDLS and CDR2 is YYNGEE. The V and J ends lost 0 bases and 5 bases, in that order; junction bases with no gene match: 4. The CDR3 extends over 15 amino acids. Full variable domain (missing parts from reference TRBV9 and TRBJ1-5): DSGVTQTPKHLITATGQRVTLRCSPRSGDLSVYWYQQSLDQGLQFLIQYYNGEERAKGNILERFSAQQFPDLHSELNLSSLELGDSALYFCASSVGTGSDQPQHFGDGTRLSIL.

The chain uses TRBV12-5 and TRBJ2-1, with 9 nucleotides matching TRBD1. CDR1 and CDR2 from the germline V gene are LGHNT and FRNRAP. With 7 bases clipped from V and 7 bases from J, the junction kept 5 bases outside the gene matches. The CDR3 consists of 13 residues. The CDR3 DNA follows: TGTGCTAGTGACCAGACAGGGGGGAATGAGCAGTTCTTC. Protein: CASDQTGGNEQFF.

The CDR3 protein is CASSTVLETQYF. CDR3 nucleotides: TGTGCCAGCTCCACAGTCTTAGAGACCCAGTACTTC. This chain uses TRBV7-2 with TRBJ2-5; D gene ambiguous. Trimming shortened V by 8 bases and J by 4 bases, and 11 bases separated the two germline ends. The CDR3 runs to 12 residues. Germline lookup yields CDR1 SGHTA and CDR2 FQGNSA.

The rearrangement joins TRBV19 to TRBJ1-2; no firm D call. V was shortened by 1 base and J by 0 bases, with 6 bases between the two germline ends. Germline CDR1 reads LNHDA; CDR2 reads SQIVND (reference sequence). CDR3 length: 14 amino acids. The CDR3 DNA is TGTGCCAGTAGTATAGGGCGGTCTAACTATGGCTACACCTTC. Amino acids: CASSIGRSNYGYTF.

The chain couples TRBV4-1 to TRBJ1-2; TRBD1 aligns across 9 bases. The CDR3 contains 15 residues. CDR1 is MGHRA and CDR2 is YSYEKL in the germline V gene. J gave up 2 bases and V 4 bases, and 5 bases lay outside the gene matches. CDR3 nucleotides: TGCGCCAGCAGCCCGCGACAGGGGGTAAACTATGGCTACACCTTC. It specifies CASSPRQGVNYGYTF.

The V call is TRBV9, the J call TRBJ2-3; D is possibly TRBD2 (6 bases). The V gene lost 2 bases and the J gene lost 0 bases, with 19 bases spanning the gap. There are 18 residues in the CDR3. Germline V gene data show CDR1 as SGDLS and CDR2 as YYNGEE. CDR3: CASSVPLATSISTDTQYF. In DNA form, the CDR3 reads TGTGCCAGCAGCGTCCCCCTCGCTACTAGCATAAGCACAGATACGCAGTATTTT.

The gene calls are TRBV7-9 and TRBJ1-4, with 9 bases aligning to TRBD1. This CDR3 is 14 amino acids long. Germline CDR1 reads SEHNR; CDR2 reads FQNEAQ (reference sequence). Losses at the gene ends were 4 bases for V and 5 bases for J; bases not matched to a gene: 2. The CDR3 spells CASSYGQGNEKLFF. CDR3 DNA sequence: TGTGCCAGCAGCTACGGACAGGGGAATGAAAAACTGTTTTTT.

The V call is TRBV6-5, the J call TRBJ2-3; TRBD2 agrees at 8 bases. Looked up from germline, CDR1 is MNHEY and CDR2 is SVGAGI. This CDR3 contains 15 residues. Unmatched junction bases numbered 9, after V lost 8 bases and J lost 2 bases. The CDR3 DNA reads as TGTGCCAGCCCCCGGCGGGGGGACTCCACAGATACGCAGTATTTT. Translated: CASPRRGDSTDTQYF.

This chain uses TRBV2 with TRBJ2-7; D is possibly TRBD1 (5 bases). The germline gives CDR1 SNHLY, CDR2 FYNNEI. Trimming stripped 2 bases from V and 1 base from J, with 15 bases between. The CDR3 has 16 amino acids. DNA of the CDR3: TGTGCCAGCAGTGAAACGTTGACAGTAGGGTCCTACGAGCAGTACTTC. This gives the protein CASSETLTVGSYEQYF.

This clone appeared a few times. The rearrangement links TRBV19 to TRBJ1-2; tentative D call: TRBD1 (6 bases). Trimming stripped 5 bases from V and 2 bases from J, with 21 bases between. CDR1 and CDR2 (germline): LNHDA, SQIVND (reference sequence). The CDR3 length is 17 residues. This CDR3 reads CASSGEVGGPENYGYTF. DNA of the CDR3: TGTGCCAGTAGTGGGGAGGTCGGGGGGCCGGAGAACTATGGCTACACCTTC.

A word on this clone: Other DNA variants within this sample encode the same CDR3. The chain combines TRBV6-4 with TRBJ1-1; no reliable D call. Trimming took off 0 bases at V and 0 bases at J, with 2 bases between the two ends. Germline values: CDR1 MRHNA, CDR2 SNTAGT. The CDR3 runs to 13 residues. The CDR3 sequence: CASSDSLNTEAFF. CDR3 sequence (DNA): TGTGCCAGCAGTGACTCCTTGAACACTGAAGCTTTCTTT.

CDR3 sequence (DNA): TGTGCCTGTACCAGGGACAGCTTAAGCTCTGGGGCCAACGTCCTGACTTTC. Amino acids: CACTRDSLSSGANVLTF. The rearrangement uses TRBV30 and TRBJ2-6; the match to TRBD1 covers 7 bases. Unmatched junction bases numbered 11, after V lost 6 bases and J lost 0 bases. Germline CDR1 reads GTSNPN; CDR2 reads SVGIG (reference sequence). The CDR3 totals 17 residues.

The chain recombines TRBV18 with TRBJ2-7; 8 bases are a match to TRBD1. Germline values: CDR1 KGHSH, CDR2 LQKENI. This CDR3 region has 14 residues. Trimming cost V 3 bases and J 2 bases; bases outside gene matches: 3. The CDR3 sequence is CASSPTGAPYEQYF. In DNA, the CDR3 is TGTGCCAGCTCACCGACAGGGGCTCCCTACGAGCAGTACTTC.

The CDR3 nucleotides read TGCGCCAGCAGCTTGGCCGATTTTTCCAGGGGAACTGAAGCTTTCTTT. This encodes CASSLADFSRGTEAFF. This chain links TRBV5-1 with TRBJ1-1, with D perhaps matching TRBD1 (6 bases). This CDR3 is built from 16 residues. Per germline, CDR1 SGHRS and CDR2 YFSETQ. Deletions cut 0 bases from V and 5 bases from J, with 17 bases between.

The chain links TRBV28 to TRBJ1-1; D is uncertain. The CDR3 is made up of 12 amino acids. V lost 6 bases and J 1 base, leaving 6 bases between the germline ends. Germline CDR1 is MDHEN and CDR2 is SYDVKM. DNA for the CDR3: TGTGCCAGCAGGGAGAGGAACACTGAAGCTTTCTTT. Its protein product is CASRERNTEAFF.